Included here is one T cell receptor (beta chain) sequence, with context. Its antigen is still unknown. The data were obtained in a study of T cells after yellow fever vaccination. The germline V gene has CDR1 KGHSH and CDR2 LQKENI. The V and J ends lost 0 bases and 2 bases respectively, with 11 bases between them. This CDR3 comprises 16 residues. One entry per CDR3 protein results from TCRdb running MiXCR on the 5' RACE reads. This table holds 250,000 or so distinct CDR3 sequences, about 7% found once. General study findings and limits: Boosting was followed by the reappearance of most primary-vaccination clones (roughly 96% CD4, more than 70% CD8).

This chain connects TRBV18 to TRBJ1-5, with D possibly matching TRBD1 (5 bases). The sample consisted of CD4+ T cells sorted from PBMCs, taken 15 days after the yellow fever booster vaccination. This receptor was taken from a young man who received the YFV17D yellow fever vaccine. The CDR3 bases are TGTGCCAGCTCACCACCGGAGGGGATGGGCAATCAGCCCCAGCATTTT. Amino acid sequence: CASSPPEGMGNQPQHF.